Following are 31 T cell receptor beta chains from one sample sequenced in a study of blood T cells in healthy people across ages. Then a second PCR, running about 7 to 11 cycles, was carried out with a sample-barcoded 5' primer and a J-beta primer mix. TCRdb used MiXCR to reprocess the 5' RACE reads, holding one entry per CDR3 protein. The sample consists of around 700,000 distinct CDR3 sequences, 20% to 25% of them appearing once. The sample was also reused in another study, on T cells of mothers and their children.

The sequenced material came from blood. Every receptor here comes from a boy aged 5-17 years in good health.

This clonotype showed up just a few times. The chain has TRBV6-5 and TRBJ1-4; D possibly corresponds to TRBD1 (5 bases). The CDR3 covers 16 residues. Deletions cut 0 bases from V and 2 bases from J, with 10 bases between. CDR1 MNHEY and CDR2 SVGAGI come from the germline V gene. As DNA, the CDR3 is TGTGCCAGCAGTTACTCAGTACGGGACACTAATGAAAAACTGTTTTTT. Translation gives CASSYSVRDTNEKLFF.

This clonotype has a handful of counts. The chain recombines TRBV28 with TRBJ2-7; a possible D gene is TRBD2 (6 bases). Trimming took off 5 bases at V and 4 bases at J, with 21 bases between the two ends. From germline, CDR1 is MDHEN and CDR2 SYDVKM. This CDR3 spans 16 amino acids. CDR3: CASSLFVEAGFYEQYF. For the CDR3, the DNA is TGTGCCAGCAGTCTGTTCGTGGAGGCGGGGTTTTACGAGCAGTACTTC.

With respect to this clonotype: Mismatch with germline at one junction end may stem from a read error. The CDR3 bases are TGCGCCAGCAGCTTGATCGAAGACAAGTTCTTC. Translating gives CASSLIEDKFF. The J gene is TRBJ2-5, the V gene TRBV5-1, with D uncertain. Germline V gives CDR1 SGHRS, CDR2 YFSETQ. The CDR3 is made up of 11 amino acids.

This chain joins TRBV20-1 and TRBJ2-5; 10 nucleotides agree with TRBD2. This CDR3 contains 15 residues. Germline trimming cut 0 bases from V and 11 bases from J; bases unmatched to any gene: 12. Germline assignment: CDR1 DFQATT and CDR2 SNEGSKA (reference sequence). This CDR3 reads CSARDRVSGRPEQYF. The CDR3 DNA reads TGCAGTGCTAGAGATCGAGTTAGCGGGAGGCCAGAGCAGTACTTC.

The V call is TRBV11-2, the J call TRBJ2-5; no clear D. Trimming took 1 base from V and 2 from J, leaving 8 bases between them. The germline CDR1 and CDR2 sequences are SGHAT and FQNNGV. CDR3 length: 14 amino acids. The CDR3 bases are TGTGCCAGCAGCTTAGGACCACAGCAAGAGACCCAGTACTTC. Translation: CASSLGPQQETQYF.

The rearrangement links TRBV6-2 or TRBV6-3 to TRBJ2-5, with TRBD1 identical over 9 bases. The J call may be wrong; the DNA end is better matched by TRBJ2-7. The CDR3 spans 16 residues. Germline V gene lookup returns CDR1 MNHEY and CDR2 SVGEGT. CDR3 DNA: TGTGCCAGCAGTTACTCAGCCGGGACAGGGAGCTACGAGCAGTACTTC. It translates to CASSYSAGTGSYEQYF.

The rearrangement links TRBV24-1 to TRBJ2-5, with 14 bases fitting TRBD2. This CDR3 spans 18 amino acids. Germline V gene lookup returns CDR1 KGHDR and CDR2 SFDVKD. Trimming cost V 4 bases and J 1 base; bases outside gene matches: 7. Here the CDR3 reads CATSDSGLAGGIQETQYF. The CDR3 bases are TGTGCCACCAGTGACTCCGGACTAGCGGGGGGCATCCAAGAGACCCAGTACTTC.

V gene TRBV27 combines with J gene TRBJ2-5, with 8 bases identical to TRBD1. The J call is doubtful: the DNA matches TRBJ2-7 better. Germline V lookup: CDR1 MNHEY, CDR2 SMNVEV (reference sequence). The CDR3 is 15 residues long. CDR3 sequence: CASSLSVRGLYEQYF. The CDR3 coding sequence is TGTGCCAGCAGTTTATCTGTCAGGGGGCTATACGAGCAGTACTTC.

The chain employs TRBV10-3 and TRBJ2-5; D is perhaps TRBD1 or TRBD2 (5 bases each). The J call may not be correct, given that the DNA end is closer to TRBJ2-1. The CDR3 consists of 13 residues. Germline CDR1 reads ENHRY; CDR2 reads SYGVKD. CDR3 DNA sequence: TGTGCCATCAGTGAGTCGGGGGACAATGAGCAGTTCTTC. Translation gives CAISESGDNEQFF.

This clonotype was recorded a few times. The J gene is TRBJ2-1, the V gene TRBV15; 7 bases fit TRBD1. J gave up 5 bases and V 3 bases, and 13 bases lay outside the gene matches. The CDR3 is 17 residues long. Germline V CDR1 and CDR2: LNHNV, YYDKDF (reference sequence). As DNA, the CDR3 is TGTGCCACCAGCAGGGACTCGTCGGGACAGATCCACAATGAGCAGTTCTTC. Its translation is CATSRDSSGQIHNEQFF.

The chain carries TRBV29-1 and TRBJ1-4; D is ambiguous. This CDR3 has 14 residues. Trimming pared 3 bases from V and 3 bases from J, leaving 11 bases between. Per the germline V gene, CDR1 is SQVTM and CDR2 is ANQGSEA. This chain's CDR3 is CSVEAGRANEKLFF. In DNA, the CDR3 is TGCAGCGTTGAGGCTGGGCGAGCTAATGAAAAACTGTTTTTT.

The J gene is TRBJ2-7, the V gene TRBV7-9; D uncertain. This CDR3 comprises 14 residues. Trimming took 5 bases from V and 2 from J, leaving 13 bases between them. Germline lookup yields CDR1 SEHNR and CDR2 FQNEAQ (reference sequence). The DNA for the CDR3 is TGTGCCAGCAGCGCGTTTGAGGAAACCTACGAGCAGTACTTC. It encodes CASSAFEETYEQYF. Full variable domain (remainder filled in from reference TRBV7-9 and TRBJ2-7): DTGVSQNPRHKITKRGQNVTFRCDPISEHNRLYWYRQTLGQGPEFLTYFQNEAQLEKSRLLSDRFSAERPKGSFSTLEIQRTEQGDSAMYLCASSAFEETYEQYFGPGTRLTVT.

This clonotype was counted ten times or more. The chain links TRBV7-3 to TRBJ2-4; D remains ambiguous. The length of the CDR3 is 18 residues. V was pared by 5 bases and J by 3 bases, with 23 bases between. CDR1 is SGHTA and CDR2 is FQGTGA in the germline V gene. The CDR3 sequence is CASSPDPFLPLGKNIQYF. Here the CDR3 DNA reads TGTGCCAGCAGCCCCGACCCGTTTCTCCCCCTAGGCAAAAACATTCAGTACTTC.

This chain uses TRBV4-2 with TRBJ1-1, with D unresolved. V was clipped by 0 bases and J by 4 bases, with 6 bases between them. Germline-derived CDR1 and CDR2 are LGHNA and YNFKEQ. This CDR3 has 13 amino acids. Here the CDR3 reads CASSQDGFTEAFF. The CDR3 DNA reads TGTGCCAGCAGCCAAGATGGATTCACTGAAGCTTTCTTT.

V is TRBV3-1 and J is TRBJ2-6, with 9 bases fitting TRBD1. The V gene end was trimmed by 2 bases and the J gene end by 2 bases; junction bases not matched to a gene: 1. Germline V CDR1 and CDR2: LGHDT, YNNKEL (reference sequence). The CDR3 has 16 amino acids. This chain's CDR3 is CASSQRQGAGANVLTF. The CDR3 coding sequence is TGTGCCAGCAGCCAACGACAGGGGGCTGGGGCCAACGTCCTGACTTTC.

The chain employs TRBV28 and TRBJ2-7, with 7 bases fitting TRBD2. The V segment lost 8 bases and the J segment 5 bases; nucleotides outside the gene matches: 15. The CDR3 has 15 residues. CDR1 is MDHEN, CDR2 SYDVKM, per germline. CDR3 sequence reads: CASPPSGLKEDEQYF. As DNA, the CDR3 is TGTGCCAGCCCACCCTCGGGACTAAAGGAGGACGAGCAGTACTTC. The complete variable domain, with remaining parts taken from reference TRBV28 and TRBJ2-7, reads DVKVTQSSRYLVKRTGEKVFLECVQDMDHENMFWYRQDPGLGLRLIYFSYDVKMKEKGDIPEGYSVSREKKERFSLILESASTNQTSMYLCASPPSGLKEDEQYFGPGTRLTVT.

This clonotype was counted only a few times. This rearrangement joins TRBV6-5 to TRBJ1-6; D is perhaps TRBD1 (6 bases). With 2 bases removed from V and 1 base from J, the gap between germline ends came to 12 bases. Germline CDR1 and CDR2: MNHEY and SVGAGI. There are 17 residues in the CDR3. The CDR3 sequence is CASSYGGGLSYNSPLHF. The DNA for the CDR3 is TGTGCCAGCAGTTACGGCGGGGGGCTATCCTATAATTCACCCCTCCACTTT.

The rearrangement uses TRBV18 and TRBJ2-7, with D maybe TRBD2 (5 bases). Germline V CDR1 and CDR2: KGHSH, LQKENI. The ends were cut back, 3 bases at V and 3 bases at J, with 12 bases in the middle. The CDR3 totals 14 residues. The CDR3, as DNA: TGTGCCAGCTCACCGGGAGCGGATTTCTACGAGCAGTACTTC. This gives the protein CASSPGADFYEQYF.

This CDR3 is CATRDTGELFF. The DNA for the CDR3 is TGTGCCACCAGAGACACCGGGGAGCTGTTTTTT. This sequence joins TRBV24-1 and TRBJ2-2; D is unclear. The V and J ends lost 7 bases and 3 bases respectively, with 2 bases between them. Per the germline V gene, CDR1 is KGHDR and CDR2 is SFDVKD. The CDR3 sequence is 11 residues long.

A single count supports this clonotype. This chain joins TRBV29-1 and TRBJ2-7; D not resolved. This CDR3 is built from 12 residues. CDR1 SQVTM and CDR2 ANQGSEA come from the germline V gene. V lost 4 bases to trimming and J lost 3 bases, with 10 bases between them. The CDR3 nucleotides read TGCAGCGTTGTCGGCGTAGACTACGAGCAGTACTTC. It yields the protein CSVVGVDYEQYF.

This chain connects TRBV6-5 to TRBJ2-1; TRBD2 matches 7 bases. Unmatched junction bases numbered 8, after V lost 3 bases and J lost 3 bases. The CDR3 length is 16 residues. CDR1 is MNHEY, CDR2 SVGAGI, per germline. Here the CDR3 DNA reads TGTGCCAGCAGTTATTCGGCTAGCGGCCTCTACAATGAGCAGTTCTTC. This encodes CASSYSASGLYNEQFF.

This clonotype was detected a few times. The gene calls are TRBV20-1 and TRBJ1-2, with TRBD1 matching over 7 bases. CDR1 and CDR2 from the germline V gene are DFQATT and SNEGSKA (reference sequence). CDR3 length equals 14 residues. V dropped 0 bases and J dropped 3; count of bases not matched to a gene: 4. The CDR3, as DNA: TGCAGTGCTAGAGAAGAGGGGGCGTACTATGGCTACACCTTC. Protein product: CSAREEGAYYGYTF.

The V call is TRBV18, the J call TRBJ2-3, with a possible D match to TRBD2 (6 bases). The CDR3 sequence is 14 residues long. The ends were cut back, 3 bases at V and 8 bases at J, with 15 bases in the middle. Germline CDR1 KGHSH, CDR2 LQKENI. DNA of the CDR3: TGTGCCAGCTCACCGCCTTTAGCGGAGATTACGCAGTATTTT. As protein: CASSPPLAEITQYF. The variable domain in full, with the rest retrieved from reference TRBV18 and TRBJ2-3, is NAGVMQNPRHLVRRRGQEARLRCSPMKGHSHVYWYRQLPEEGLKFMVYLQKENIIDESGMPKERFSAEFPKEGPSILRIQQVVRGDSAAYFCASSPPLAEITQYFGPGTRLTVL.

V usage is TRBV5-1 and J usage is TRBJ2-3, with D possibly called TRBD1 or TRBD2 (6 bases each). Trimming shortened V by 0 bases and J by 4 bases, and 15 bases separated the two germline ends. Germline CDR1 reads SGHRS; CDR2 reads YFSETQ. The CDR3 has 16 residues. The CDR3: CASSLAGTYRADTQYF. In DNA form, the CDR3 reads TGCGCCAGCAGCTTGGCCGGGACTTACAGGGCAGATACGCAGTATTTT. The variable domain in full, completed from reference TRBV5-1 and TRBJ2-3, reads KAGVTQTPRYLIKTRGQQVTLSCSPISGHRSVSWYQQTPGQGLQFLFEYFSETQRNKGNFPGRFSGRQFSNSRSEMNVSTLELGDSALYLCASSLAGTYRADTQYFGPGTRLTVL.

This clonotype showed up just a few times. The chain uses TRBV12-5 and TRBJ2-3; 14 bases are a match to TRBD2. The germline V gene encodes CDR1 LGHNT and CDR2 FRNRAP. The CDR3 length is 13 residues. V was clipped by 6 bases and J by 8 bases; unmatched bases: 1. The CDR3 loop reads CASGGLAGGTQYF. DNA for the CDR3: TGTGCTAGTGGAGGACTAGCGGGGGGTACGCAGTATTTT.

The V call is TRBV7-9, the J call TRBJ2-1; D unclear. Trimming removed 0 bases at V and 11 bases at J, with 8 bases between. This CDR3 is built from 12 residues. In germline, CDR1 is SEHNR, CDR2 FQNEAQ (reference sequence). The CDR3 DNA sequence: TGTGCCAGCAGCTTAGCGGTACACCAGCAGTTCTTC. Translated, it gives CASSLAVHQQFF.

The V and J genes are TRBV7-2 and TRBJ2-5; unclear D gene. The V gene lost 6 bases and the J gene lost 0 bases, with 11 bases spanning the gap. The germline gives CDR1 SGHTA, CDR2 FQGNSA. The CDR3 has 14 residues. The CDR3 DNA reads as TGTGCCAGCAGTTTATCATCTAACCAAGAGACCCAGTACTTC. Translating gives CASSLSSNQETQYF. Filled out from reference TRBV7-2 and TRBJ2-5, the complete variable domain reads GAGVSQSPSNKVTEKGKDVELRCDPISGHTALYWYRQSLGQGLEFLIYFQGNSAPDKSGLPSDRFSAERTGGSVSTLTIQRTQQEDSAVYLCASSLSSNQETQYFGPGTRLLVL.

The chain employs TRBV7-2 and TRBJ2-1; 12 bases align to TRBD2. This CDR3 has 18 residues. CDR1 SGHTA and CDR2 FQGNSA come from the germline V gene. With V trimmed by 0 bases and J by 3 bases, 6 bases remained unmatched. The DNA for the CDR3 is TGTGCCAGCAGCTTAGCGGGAGCTAGCGGGGGGGTCTACAATGAGCAGTTCTTC. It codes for CASSLAGASGGVYNEQFF. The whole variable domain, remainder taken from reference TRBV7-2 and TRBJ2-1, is GAGVSQSPSNKVTEKGKDVELRCDPISGHTALYWYRQSLGQGLEFLIYFQGNSAPDKSGLPSDRFSAERTGGSVSTLTIQRTQQEDSAVYLCASSLAGASGGVYNEQFFGPGTRLTVL.

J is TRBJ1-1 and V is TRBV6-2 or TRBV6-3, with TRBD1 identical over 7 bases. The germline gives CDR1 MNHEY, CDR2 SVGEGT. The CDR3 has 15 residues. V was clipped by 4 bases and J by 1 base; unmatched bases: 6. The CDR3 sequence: CASSFRGAPNTEAFF. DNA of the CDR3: TGTGCCAGCAGTTTCAGGGGGGCTCCGAACACTGAAGCTTTCTTT.

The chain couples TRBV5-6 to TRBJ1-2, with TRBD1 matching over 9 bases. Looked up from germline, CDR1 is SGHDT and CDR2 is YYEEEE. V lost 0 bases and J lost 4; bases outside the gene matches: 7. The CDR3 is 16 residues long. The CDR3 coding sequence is TGTGCCAGCAGCTTGGAAATACAGGGGGCCCTCTATGGCTACACCTTC. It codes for CASSLEIQGALYGYTF. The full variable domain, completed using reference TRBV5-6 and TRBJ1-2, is DAGVTQSPTHLIKTRGQQVTLRCSPKSGHDTVSWYQQALGQGPQFIFQYYEEEERQRGNFPDRFSGHQFPNYSSELNVNALLLGDSALYLCASSLEIQGALYGYTFGSGTRLTVV.

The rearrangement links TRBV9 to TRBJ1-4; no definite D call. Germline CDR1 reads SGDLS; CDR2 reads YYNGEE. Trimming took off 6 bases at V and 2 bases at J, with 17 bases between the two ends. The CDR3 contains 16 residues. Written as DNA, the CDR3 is TGTGCCAGCAATACCGGGCTAAGCCCCACTAATGAAAAACTGTTTTTT. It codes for CASNTGLSPTNEKLFF.